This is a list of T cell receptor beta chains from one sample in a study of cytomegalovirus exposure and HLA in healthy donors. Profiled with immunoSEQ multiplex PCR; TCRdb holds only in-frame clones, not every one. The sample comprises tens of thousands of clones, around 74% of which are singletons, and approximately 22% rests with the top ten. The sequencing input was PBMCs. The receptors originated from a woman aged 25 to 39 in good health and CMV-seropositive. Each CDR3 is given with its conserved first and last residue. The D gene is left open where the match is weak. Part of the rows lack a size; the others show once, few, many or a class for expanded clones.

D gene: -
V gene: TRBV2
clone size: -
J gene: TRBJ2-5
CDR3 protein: CASSGGAQYF
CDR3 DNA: TGTGCCAGCAGTGGGGGGGCCCAGTACTTC

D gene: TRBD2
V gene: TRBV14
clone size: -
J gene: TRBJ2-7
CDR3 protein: CASSQGPGRTTSYEQYF
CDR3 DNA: TGTGCCAGCAGCCAAGGTCCCGGGAGGACCACCTCCTACGAGCAGTACTTC

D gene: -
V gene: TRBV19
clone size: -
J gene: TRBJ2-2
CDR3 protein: CASSIRAGELFF
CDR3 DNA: TGTGCCAGTAGTATTCGTGCCGGGGAGCTGTTTTTT

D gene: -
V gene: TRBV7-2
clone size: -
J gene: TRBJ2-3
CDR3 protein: CASSQESRNTDTQYF
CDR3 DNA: TGTGCCAGCAGCCAAGAGTCCCGAAACACAGATACGCAGTATTTT

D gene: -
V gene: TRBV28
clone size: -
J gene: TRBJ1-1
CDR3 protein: CASSRHGNTEAFF
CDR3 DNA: TGTGCCAGCAGCCGCCACGGTAACACTGAAGCTTTCTTT

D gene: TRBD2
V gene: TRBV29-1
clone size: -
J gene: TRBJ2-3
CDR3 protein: CSVVTSGGTDTQYF
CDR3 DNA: TGCAGCGTTGTAACTAGCGGGGGCACAGATACGCAGTATTTT

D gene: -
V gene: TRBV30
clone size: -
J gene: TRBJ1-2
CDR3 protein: CAWSRGGANYGYTF
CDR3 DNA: TGTGCCTGGAGTCGGGGGGGAGCTAACTATGGCTACACCTTC

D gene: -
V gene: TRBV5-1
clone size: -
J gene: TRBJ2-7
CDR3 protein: CASRFGSSPEQYF
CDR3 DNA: TGCGCCAGCAGATTTGGTAGTTCCCCCGAGCAGTACTTC

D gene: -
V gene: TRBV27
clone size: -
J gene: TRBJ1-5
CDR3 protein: CASSRLYSNQPQHF
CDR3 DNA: TGTGCCAGCAGTCGGTTATATAGCAATCAGCCCCAGCATTTT

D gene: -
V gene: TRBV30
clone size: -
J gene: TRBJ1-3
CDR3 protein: CARLGSSGNTIYF
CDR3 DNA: TGTGCCCGGCTAGGGAGCTCTGGAAACACCATATATTTT

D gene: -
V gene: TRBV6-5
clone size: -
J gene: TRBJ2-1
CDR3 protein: CASSKLDRQFF
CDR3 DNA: TGTGCCAGCAGTAAACTGGACAGGCAGTTCTTC

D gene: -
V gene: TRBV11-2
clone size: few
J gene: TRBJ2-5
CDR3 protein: CASSGRGETQYF
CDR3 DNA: TGTGCCAGCAGCGGCAGAGGGGAGACCCAGTACTTC

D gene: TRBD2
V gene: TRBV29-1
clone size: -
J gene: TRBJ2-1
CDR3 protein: CSVEVTLAGGGEQFF
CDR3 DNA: TGCAGCGTTGAGGTTACGCTAGCGGGAGGAGGAGAGCAGTTCTTC

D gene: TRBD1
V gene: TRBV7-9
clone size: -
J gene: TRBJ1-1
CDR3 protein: CASSLAGTGLFTEAFF
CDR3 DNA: TGTGCCAGCAGCTTAGCGGGGACAGGGCTTTTCACTGAAGCTTTCTTT

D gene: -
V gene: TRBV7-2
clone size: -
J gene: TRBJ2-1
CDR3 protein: CASSLVADSYNEQFF
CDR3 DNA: TGTGCCAGCAGCTTAGTTGCGGACTCCTACAATGAGCAGTTCTTC

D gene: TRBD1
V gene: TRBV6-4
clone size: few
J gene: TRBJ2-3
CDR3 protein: CASSDQPGQPTDTQYF
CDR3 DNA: TGTGCCAGCAGTGACCAGCCGGGACAGCCCACAGATACGCAGTATTTT

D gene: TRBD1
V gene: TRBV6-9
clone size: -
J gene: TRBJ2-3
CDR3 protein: CARDIDRDTDTQYF
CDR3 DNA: TGTGCCAGAGACATCGACAGGGATACAGATACGCAGTATTTT

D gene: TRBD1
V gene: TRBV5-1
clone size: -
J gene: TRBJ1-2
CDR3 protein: CASAGTGKLNYGYTF
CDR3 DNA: TGCGCCAGCGCCGGGACAGGGAAACTAAACTATGGCTACACCTTC

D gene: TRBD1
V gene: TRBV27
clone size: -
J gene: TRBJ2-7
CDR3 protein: CASSLWTGEGDEQYF
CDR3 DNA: TGTGCCAGCAGTTTATGGACAGGTGAGGGGGACGAGCAGTACTTC

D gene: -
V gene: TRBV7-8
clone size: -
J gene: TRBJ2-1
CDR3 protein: CASLGRHNYIYNEQFF
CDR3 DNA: TGTGCCTCATTAGGGAGACACAACTACATATACAATGAGCAGTTCTTC

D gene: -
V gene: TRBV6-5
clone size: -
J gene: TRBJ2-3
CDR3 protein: CASREWGSTDTQYF
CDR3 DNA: TGTGCCAGCAGGGAATGGGGCAGCACAGATACGCAGTATTTT

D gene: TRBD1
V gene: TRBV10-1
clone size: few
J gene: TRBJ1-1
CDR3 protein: CASSPDRGLAEAFF
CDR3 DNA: TGCGCCAGCAGTCCGGACAGGGGTCTAGCTGAAGCTTTCTTT

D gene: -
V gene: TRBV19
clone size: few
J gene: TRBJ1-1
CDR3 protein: CASSIDLSTEAFF
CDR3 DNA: TGTGCCAGTAGTATAGATCTATCTACTGAAGCTTTCTTT

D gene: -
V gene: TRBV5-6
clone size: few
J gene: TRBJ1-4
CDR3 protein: CASSFRGGNEKLFF
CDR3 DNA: TGTGCCAGCAGCTTCAGGGGAGGGAATGAAAAACTGTTTTTT

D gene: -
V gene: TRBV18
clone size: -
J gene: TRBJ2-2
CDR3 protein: CASSPRQAGELFF
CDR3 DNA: TGTGCCAGCTCACCAAGGCAGGCCGGGGAGCTGTTTTTT

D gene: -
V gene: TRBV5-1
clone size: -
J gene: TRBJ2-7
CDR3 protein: CASSYVGGSSYEQYF
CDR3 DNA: TGCGCCAGCAGCTATGTAGGAGGGAGCTCCTACGAGCAGTACTTC

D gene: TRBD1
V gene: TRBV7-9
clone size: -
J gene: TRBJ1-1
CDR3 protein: CASSLVQGEGTEAFF
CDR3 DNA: TGTGCCAGCAGCTTAGTACAGGGGGAGGGAACTGAAGCTTTCTTT

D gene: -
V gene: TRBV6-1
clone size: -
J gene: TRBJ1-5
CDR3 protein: CASPGNPNQPQHF
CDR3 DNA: TGTGCCAGCCCCGGGAACCCCAATCAGCCCCAGCATTTT

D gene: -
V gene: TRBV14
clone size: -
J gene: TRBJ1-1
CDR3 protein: CATSQGFKAFF
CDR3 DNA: TGTGCCACCTCCCAGGGTTTCAAGGCTTTCTTT

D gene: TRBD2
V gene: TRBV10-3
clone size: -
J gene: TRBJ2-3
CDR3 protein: CAISHGTSKADTQYF
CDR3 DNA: TGTGCCATCAGTCACGGGACTAGTAAGGCAGATACGCAGTATTTT

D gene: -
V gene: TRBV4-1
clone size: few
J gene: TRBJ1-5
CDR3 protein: CASSPQEGVEGQPQHF
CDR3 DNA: TGCGCCAGCAGCCCCCAAGAGGGGGTCGAAGGACAGCCCCAGCATTTT

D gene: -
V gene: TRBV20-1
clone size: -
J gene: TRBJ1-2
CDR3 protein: CSARKGYGYTF
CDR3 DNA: TGCAGTGCCCGGAAGGGGTACGGCTACACCTTC

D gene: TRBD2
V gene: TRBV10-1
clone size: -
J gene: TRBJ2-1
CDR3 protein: CASTQTSGDTYNEQFF
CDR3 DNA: TGCGCCAGCACCCAGACTAGCGGGGATACCTACAATGAGCAGTTCTTC

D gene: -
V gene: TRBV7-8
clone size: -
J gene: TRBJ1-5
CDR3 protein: CASSFGDSRAGGNQPQHF
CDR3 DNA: TGTGCCAGCAGCTTTGGGGACTCTCGGGCCGGGGGCAATCAGCCCCAGCATTTT

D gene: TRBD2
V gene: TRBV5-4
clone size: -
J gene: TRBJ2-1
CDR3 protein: CASSLVSGSSNEQFF
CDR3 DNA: TGTGCCAGCAGCTTGGTTAGCGGGAGTTCCAATGAGCAGTTCTTC

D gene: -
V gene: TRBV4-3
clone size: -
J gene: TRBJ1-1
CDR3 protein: CASSQDSRGGNTEAFF
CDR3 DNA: TGCGCCAGCAGCCAAGATTCGCGCGGGGGGAACACTGAAGCTTTCTTT

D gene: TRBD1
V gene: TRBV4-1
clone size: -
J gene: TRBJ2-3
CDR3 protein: CASSSPGTAIITDTQYF
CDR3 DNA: TGCGCCAGCAGCTCCCCCGGGACAGCGATAATCACAGATACGCAGTATTTT

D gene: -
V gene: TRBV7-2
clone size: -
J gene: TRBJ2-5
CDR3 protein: CASSPLQRAIQETQYF
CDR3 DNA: TGTGCCAGCAGCCCACTACAGAGGGCGATCCAAGAGACCCAGTACTTC

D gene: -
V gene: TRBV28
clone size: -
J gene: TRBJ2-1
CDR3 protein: CASSLSGNEQFF
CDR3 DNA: TGTGCCAGCAGCCTGAGCGGGAATGAGCAGTTCTTC

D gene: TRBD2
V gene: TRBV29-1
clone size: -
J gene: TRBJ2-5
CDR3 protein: CSVDSSGRALETQYF
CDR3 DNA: TGCAGCGTCGACTCTAGCGGGAGGGCCTTGGAGACCCAGTACTTC

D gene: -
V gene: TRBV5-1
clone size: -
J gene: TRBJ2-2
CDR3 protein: CASSPTRSTGELFF
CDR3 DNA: TGCGCCAGCAGCCCCACTAGGAGCACCGGGGAGCTGTTTTTT

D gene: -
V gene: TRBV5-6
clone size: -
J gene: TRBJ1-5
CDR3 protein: CASSSGGRGSNQPQHF
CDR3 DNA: TGTGCCAGCAGCTCTGGGGGACGGGGGAGCAATCAGCCCCAGCATTTT

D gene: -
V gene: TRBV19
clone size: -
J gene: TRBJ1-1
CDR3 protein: CASTGEGSTEAFF
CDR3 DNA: TGTGCCAGTACCGGCGAGGGTTCGACTGAAGCTTTCTTT

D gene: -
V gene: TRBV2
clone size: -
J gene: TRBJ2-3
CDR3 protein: CASSDSSGKSTDTQYF
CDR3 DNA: TGTGCCAGCAGTGATAGTAGCGGAAAAAGCACAGATACGCAGTATTTT

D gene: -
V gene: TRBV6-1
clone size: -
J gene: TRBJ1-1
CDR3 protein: CASSQWGGIQAFF
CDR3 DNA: TGTGCCAGCAGTCAATGGGGGGGGATTCAAGCTTTCTTT

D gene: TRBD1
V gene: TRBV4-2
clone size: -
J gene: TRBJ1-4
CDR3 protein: CASSPGQVNEKLFF
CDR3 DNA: TGTGCCAGCAGCCCTGGACAGGTGAATGAAAAACTGTTTTTT

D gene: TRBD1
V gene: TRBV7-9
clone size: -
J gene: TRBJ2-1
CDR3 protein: CASSSRRGDRAYNEQFF
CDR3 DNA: TGTGCCAGCAGCTCCAGGAGGGGGGACAGGGCTTACAATGAGCAGTTCTTC

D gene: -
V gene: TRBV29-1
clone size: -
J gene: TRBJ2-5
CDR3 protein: CSVPTTVQETQYF
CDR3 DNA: TGCAGCGTCCCTACGACAGTCCAAGAGACCCAGTACTTC

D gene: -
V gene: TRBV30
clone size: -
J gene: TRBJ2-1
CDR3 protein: CAWSVRTREQFF
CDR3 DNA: TGTGCCTGGAGTGTTCGAACCCGGGAGCAGTTCTTC

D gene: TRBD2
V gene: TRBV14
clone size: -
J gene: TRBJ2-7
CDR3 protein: CASSPRLARPYVQYF
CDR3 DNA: TGTGCCAGCAGCCCTAGACTAGCGCGGCCCTATGTGCAGTACTTC

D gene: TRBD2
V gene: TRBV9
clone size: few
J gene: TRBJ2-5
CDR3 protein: CASSVSGRGGQDTQYF
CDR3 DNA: TGTGCCAGCAGCGTGAGCGGACGGGGGGGACAAGATACCCAGTACTTC

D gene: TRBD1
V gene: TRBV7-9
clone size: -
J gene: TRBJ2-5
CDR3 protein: CASSPRDRDGETQYF
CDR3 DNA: TGTGCCAGCAGCCCCCGGGACAGGGATGGAGAGACCCAGTACTTC

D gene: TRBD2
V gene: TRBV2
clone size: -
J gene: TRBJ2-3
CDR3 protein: CASSVAGGRGTDTQYF
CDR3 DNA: TGTGCCAGCAGTGTTGCGGGAGGGCGGGGCACAGATACGCAGTATTTT